This T cell receptor (beta chain) is drawn from a study of shared clonotypes between healthy human individuals. Study-wide points: Specimens sampled were limited to blood, with tissue repertoires likely differing.

The V gene's germline CDR1 is SNHLY and CDR2 FYNNEI. The CDR3 is 15 residues long. V was trimmed by 7 bases and J by 3 bases, leaving 19 bases between them. All the donors were Caucasian adults who lived in Nashville, Tennessee. Using ten immunoSEQ deep assay plates, investigators sequenced unsorted PBMC DNA. Clones were sequenced by immunoSEQ multiplex PCR, and TCRdb holds only the in-frame ones, with some missing. Of 550,000 to 600,000 clones in the sample, about 80% were seen once. A word on this clone: Its antigen is not known.

This chain joins TRBV2 and TRBJ2-7; D is possibly TRBD2 (5 bases). Sequencing was done on a sample of PBMCs. The sequence came from a woman aged 40 to 50 in good health. Some clones in this sample may be carry-over from other donors' samples. The DNA of the CDR3 is TGTGCCAGCACCAGTCGCGCGGGCCTAAACTACGAGCAGTACTTC. Translated: CASTSRAGLNYEQYF.